The 24 T cell receptor beta chains below all came from one sample that was sequenced in a study of blood T cell repertoires in COVID-19. Assay used: immunoSEQ multiplex PCR; TCRdb lists only in-frame clones, some missing. Among 85,000 or so clones listed, more than 80% were seen once. Sequencing was performed on peripheral blood. The receptors stem from a man aged 50 to 59 with active or convalescent COVID-19.

CDR3 amino acids: CASSEYPAAGGEQYF. In DNA form, the CDR3 reads TGTGCCAGCAGTGAATATCCGGCCGCGGGGGGCGAGCAGTACTTC. The rearrangement links TRBV25-1 to TRBJ2-7, with 8 bases lining up with TRBD2. With V trimmed by 0 bases and J by 6 bases, 7 bases remained unmatched. The length of the CDR3 is 15 residues. Germline V gene lookup returns CDR1 MGHDK and CDR2 SYGVNS.

This clone was detected only once. The chain has TRBV28 and TRBJ2-2; 8 bases are shared with TRBD2. Losses at the gene ends were 6 bases for V and 6 bases for J; bases not matched to a gene: 6. CDR3 length: 14 residues. Germline CDR1 is MDHEN and CDR2 is SYDVKM. In DNA form, the CDR3 reads TGTGCCAGCAGGGCAGCGGGAGAGGCCGGGGAGCTGTTTTTT. Its protein product is CASRAAGEAGELFF. The full variable domain, rest sourced from reference TRBV28 and TRBJ2-2, is DVKVTQSSRYLVKRTGEKVFLECVQDMDHENMFWYRQDPGLGLRLIYFSYDVKMKEKGDIPEGYSVSREKKERFSLILESASTNQTSMYLCASRAAGEAGELFFGEGSRLTVL.

CDR3 DNA: TGCGCCAGCATCCGGACAGGGGGAACTGAAGCTTTCTTT. Its protein is CASIRTGGTEAFF. The chain combines TRBV5-1 with TRBJ1-1, with TRBD1 identical over 10 bases. The CDR3 is 13 residues long. V dropped 6 bases and J dropped 5; count of bases not matched to a gene: 4. CDR1 is SGHRS, CDR2 YFSETQ, per germline.

The gene calls are TRBV24-1 and TRBJ2-5; weak D call: TRBD2 (5 bases). From germline, CDR1 is KGHDR and CDR2 SFDVKD. Trimming cost V 4 bases and J 5 bases, with 16 bases left between them. CDR3 length: 15 amino acids. CDR3 amino acids: CATSDLTRHGETQYF. DNA for the CDR3: TGTGCCACCAGTGACCTTACTAGGCATGGGGAGACCCAGTACTTC.

This clone was recorded once. V and J are TRBV5-1 and TRBJ2-7, with D possibly matching TRBD1 (5 bases). This CDR3 spans 14 amino acids. Germline loops: CDR1 SGHRS, CDR2 YFSETQ. V was pared by 0 bases and J by 2 bases, with 9 bases between. The CDR3 DNA follows: TGCGCCAGCAGCTTGGGCAGGGTTACCTACGAGCAGTACTTC. Its translation: CASSLGRVTYEQYF.

This chain joins TRBV5-1 and TRBJ2-4; 8 bases align to TRBD1. The CDR3 is 15 amino acids. Germline values: CDR1 SGHRS, CDR2 YFSETQ. Unmatched junction bases numbered 10, after V lost 4 bases and J lost 7 bases. CDR3 coding DNA: TGCGCCAGCAGCACCGACAGGGGTCTCCTCAACATTCAGTACTTC. Translated: CASSTDRGLLNIQYF.

The V and J genes are TRBV5-4 and TRBJ2-7, with TRBD1 matching 7 bases. The germline V gene encodes CDR1 SGHNT and CDR2 YYREEE (reference sequence). The CDR3 runs 15 residues. V lost 3 bases to trimming and J lost 6 bases; unmatched junction nucleotides: 12. The CDR3 DNA reads TGTGCCAGCAGCTCACAGGGGCCAACCCATCCCGAGCAGTACTTC. Residues: CASSSQGPTHPEQYF.

V and J are TRBV4-3 and TRBJ2-1; 13 nucleotides align to TRBD2. The CDR3 consists of 16 residues. With 1 base clipped from V and 4 bases from J, the junction kept 1 base outside the gene matches. From germline, CDR1 is LGHNA and CDR2 YSLEER. Here the CDR3 DNA reads TGCGCCAGCAGCCAAGTACTAGCGGGGGGGTACAATGAGCAGTTCTTC. Amino acid sequence: CASSQVLAGGYNEQFF.

This clone came up a few times. The chain carries TRBV29-1 and TRBJ1-2, with 7 bases fitting TRBD1. V lost 7 bases and J lost 0; bases outside the gene matches: 8. Germline values: CDR1 SQVTM, CDR2 ANQGSEA. The CDR3 consists of 14 residues. CDR3 loop: CSALTGRTNYGYTF. DNA of the CDR3: TGCAGCGCCTTGACAGGGAGGACTAACTATGGCTACACCTTC.

V gene TRBV16 combines with J gene TRBJ1-2, with unresolved D. Germline V lookup: CDR1 KGHSY, CDR2 FQNENV. V was trimmed by 3 bases and J by 7 bases, leaving 21 bases between them. The CDR3 has 16 amino acids. Here the CDR3 reads CASSQLMTSNLSGYTF. The CDR3 nucleotides are TGTGCCAGCAGCCAGTTGATGACAAGTAACCTGTCTGGCTACACCTTC.

The CDR3 DNA reads as TGTGCCAGCAGCTACGGACAGATGAACACTGAAGCTTTCTTT. It translates to CASSYGQMNTEAFF. The chain is built from TRBV3-1 (or the pseudogene TRBV3-2) and TRBJ1-1, with D perhaps TRBD1 (6 bases). The CDR3 is made up of 14 amino acids. Germline loops: CDR1 LGHDT, CDR2 YNNKEL (reference sequence). V was shortened by 5 bases and J by 0 bases, with 10 bases between the two germline ends.

V is TRBV27 and J is TRBJ2-3; tentative D call: TRBD1 (6 bases). V lost 6 bases, J lost 5 bases, and 18 bases lay in between. Germline V CDR1 and CDR2: MNHEY, SMNVEV (reference sequence). CDR3 length: 15 amino acids. The CDR3: CASRERTARVDTQYF. The CDR3 nucleotides are TGTGCCAGCAGGGAAAGGACAGCCCGTGTAGATACGCAGTATTTT.

The CDR3 DNA reads TGCGCCAGCAGCTTGGAGGGGTTCACTGAAGCTTTCTTT. It yields the protein CASSLEGFTEAFF. The V and J genes are TRBV5-1 and TRBJ1-1, with D possibly TRBD1 on 5 matching bases. The germline CDR1 and CDR2 sequences are SGHRS and YFSETQ. CDR3 size: 13 residues. Trimming removed 0 bases at V and 4 bases at J, with 7 bases between.

This chain joins TRBV7-9 and TRBJ2-7; TRBD2 matches at 12 bases. Germline-derived CDR1 and CDR2 are SEHNR and FQNEAQ (reference sequence). This CDR3 comprises 14 residues. The V segment lost 5 bases and the J segment 5 bases; nucleotides outside the gene matches: 4. CDR3 amino acids: CASSRLAGADEQYF. DNA for the CDR3: TGTGCCAGCAGCCGACTAGCGGGAGCGGACGAGCAGTACTTC. The variable domain in full, completed from reference TRBV7-9 and TRBJ2-7, reads DTGVSQNPRHKITKRGQNVTFRCDPISEHNRLYWYRQTLGQGPEFLTYFQNEAQLEKSRLLSDRFSAERPKGSFSTLEIQRTEQGDSAMYLCASSRLAGADEQYFGPGTRLTVT.

V gene TRBV28 combines with J gene TRBJ1-1; a possible D gene is TRBD1 (6 bases). The V and J ends lost 6 bases and 0 bases respectively, with 14 bases between them. The germline gives CDR1 MDHEN, CDR2 SYDVKM. The CDR3 runs 15 residues. The CDR3 coding sequence is TGTGCCAGCAGCCCGACAGGCCCCATGAACACTGAAGCTTTCTTT. Encoded protein: CASSPTGPMNTEAFF. The full variable domain, completed using reference TRBV28 and TRBJ1-1, is DVKVTQSSRYLVKRTGEKVFLECVQDMDHENMFWYRQDPGLGLRLIYFSYDVKMKEKGDIPEGYSVSREKKERFSLILESASTNQTSMYLCASSPTGPMNTEAFFGQGTRLTVV.

This chain uses TRBV19 with TRBJ2-7, with 12 bases identical to TRBD2. J was trimmed by 2 bases and V by 6 bases; bases with no gene match: 8. This CDR3 comprises 16 residues. Looked up from germline, CDR1 is LNHDA and CDR2 is SQIVND (reference sequence). Here the CDR3 reads CASSTSGRRSPYEQYF. The CDR3, as DNA: TGTGCCAGTAGCACTAGCGGGAGGCGGAGTCCCTACGAGCAGTACTTC.

V and J are TRBV2 and TRBJ2-7; 10 positions match TRBD1. The CDR3 consists of 15 residues. The V and J ends lost 5 bases and 0 bases, in that order; junction bases with no gene match: 4. Germline V gene data show CDR1 as SNHLY and CDR2 as FYNNEI. The CDR3 loop is CASSTWDRGSYEQYF. The CDR3 DNA is TGTGCCAGCAGTACGTGGGACAGGGGCTCCTACGAGCAGTACTTC.

This chain connects TRBV30 to TRBJ1-5; 9 bases fit TRBD1. V was clipped by 5 bases and J by 0 bases; unmatched bases: 8. Germline V gives CDR1 GTSNPN, CDR2 SVGIG (reference sequence). The CDR3 extends over 16 amino acids. In DNA form, the CDR3 reads TGTGCCTGGGGTTACAGGGGGCTCAATAGCAATCAGCCCCAGCATTTT. Its protein product is CAWGYRGLNSNQPQHF.

The chain joins TRBV6-5 to TRBJ1-1, with 8 bases matching TRBD1. The germline V gene has CDR1 MNHEY and CDR2 SVGAGI. The CDR3 has 15 amino acids. J was trimmed by 6 bases and V by 0 bases; bases with no gene match: 6. CDR3 bases: TGTGCCAGCAGTTACTCGTCGCAGGGGGCATCTGAAGCTTTCTTT. It codes for CASSYSSQGASEAFF.

V usage is TRBV5-4 and J usage is TRBJ2-3, with 10 bases fitting TRBD1. Germline CDR1 and CDR2: SGHNT and YYREEE (reference sequence). The CDR3 has 16 residues. The V and J ends lost 3 bases and 4 bases, in that order; junction bases with no gene match: 8. CDR3 DNA: TGTGCCAGCAGCTCCCGGACAGGGGGAGTTGCAGATACGCAGTATTTT. Translation gives CASSSRTGGVADTQYF.

This clone was seen just once. This chain links TRBV11-3 with TRBJ2-7, with TRBD1 matching 9 bases. After removal of 5 bases from V and 3 bases from J, the junction contained 5 bases not matched to a gene. Germline assignment: CDR1 SGHNT and CDR2 YENEEA. This CDR3 contains 14 residues. CDR3 in DNA: TGTGCCAGCAGCCTCGGGACAGGGAACTACGAGCAGTACTTC. The encoded protein is CASSLGTGNYEQYF.

This clone has just a few counts. The chain joins TRBV5-4 to TRBJ2-3; TRBD1 matches 9 bases. Germline trimming cut 4 bases from V and 3 bases from J; bases unmatched to any gene: 12. Germline V gene lookup returns CDR1 SGHNT and CDR2 YYREEE (reference sequence). The CDR3 has 17 residues. DNA of the CDR3: TGTGCCAGCAGCCAGGAGGGAGGACAGGGGAGAACAGATACGCAGTATTTT. Its protein product is CASSQEGGQGRTDTQYF. The full variable domain, rest sourced from reference TRBV5-4 and TRBJ2-3, is ETGVTQSPTHLIKTRGQQVTLRCSSQSGHNTVSWYQQALGQGPQFIFQYYREEENGRGNFPPRFSGLQFPNYSSELNVNALELDDSALYLCASSQEGGQGRTDTQYFGPGTRLTVL.

The rearrangement links TRBV4-1 to TRBJ2-3, with a possible D match to TRBD1 (5 bases). The ends were cut back, 4 bases at V and 4 bases at J, with 9 bases in the middle. The CDR3 loop spans 13 amino acids. Germline assignment: CDR1 MGHRA and CDR2 YSYEKL. CDR3 bases: TGCGCCAGCAGCCTTCAGGGTGCAGATACGCAGTATTTT. Its translation is CASSLQGADTQYF.

The J gene is TRBJ2-7, the V gene TRBV27; 7 nucleotides match TRBD1. V gave up 1 base and J gave up 8 bases; unmatched junction bases: 11. This CDR3 has 15 residues. The germline CDR1 and CDR2 sequences are MNHEY and SMNVEV (reference sequence). The CDR3 nucleotides read TGTGCCAGCAGTTTATTCGGTGACAGGGAAAGGCAGCAGTACTTC. This gives the protein CASSLFGDRERQQYF.